This T cell receptor (beta chain) was sequenced in a study of shared clonotypes between healthy human individuals. The study's findings and limits: Non-shared clonotypes were found to have lower generation probabilities than the clonotypes that were shared by all four of the sorted-subset donors.

The authors' processing: ImmunoSEQ gave junction-only sequences without quality scores, so filtering differed. Only in-frame clones appear in the TCRdb table, and some are missing; sequencing was by immunoSEQ multiplex PCR. That table is the source of V, J and clone size, and D and trimming were worked out from the DNA. The repertoire holds over a million clones, roughly 96% seen once, with 0.95% to 1.5% in the top ten. CDR1 SEHNR and CDR2 FQNEAQ come from the germline V gene (reference sequence). Trimming shortened V by 4 bases and J by 0 bases, and 15 bases separated the two germline ends. The CDR3 totals 16 residues. On this clone itself: Its antigen remains unidentified.

The clonotype comes from a man aged 30-40 years in good health. The sample comprised naive CD4+ T cells sorted from blood. As for subset: CD45RA+ positively selected. The chain uses TRBV7-9 and TRBJ2-5; tentatively, D is TRBD2 (6 bases). The CDR3 sequence is CASSSFLLADQETQYF. The CDR3 nucleotides are TGTGCCAGCAGCTCCTTTCTTTTAGCGGACCAAGAGACCCAGTACTTC.